This entry is about one T cell receptor beta chain. Antigen specificity is unknown. Other DNA variants within this sample encode the same CDR3. This sample is part of a study of T cell responses to AZD1222 COVID-19 vaccine. Per the germline V gene, CDR1 is SGHTA and CDR2 is FQGTGA. The CDR3 totals 14 residues. The V segment lost 3 bases and the J segment 3 bases; nucleotides outside the gene matches: 1. Assay: immunoSEQ multiplex PCR; the TCRdb copy retains only in-frame clones and omits some. The data show about 160,000 clones, 75% to 90% seen once. Overall study results and limits: Baseline seropositivity occurred in only a handful of AZD1222 recipients. Spike regions recognized by vaccine-associated CD4 TCRs spanned the protein, led by 160-218 and 743-854. White British ancestry dominated among donors, who included more females, and clonal diversity was possibly underestimated.

This chain joins TRBV7-3 and TRBJ1-1; 10 nucleotides line up with TRBD1. This TCR was recovered from an adult in good health. Sequenced material: peripheral blood, taken on day 0 of AZD1222 vaccination. The DNA for the CDR3 is TGTGCCAGCAGCTTGACAGGGGGCGACACTGAAGCTTTCTTT. Protein: CASSLTGGDTEAFF.